This T cell receptor (beta chain) was obtained from a study of brain T cells in children with intractable seizures. The CDR3 totals 14 residues. Germline trimming cut 3 bases from V and 6 bases from J; bases unmatched to any gene: 6. Germline CDR1 reads ENHRY; CDR2 reads SYGVKD. As to this clone: Its antigen remains unknown.

Sequencing used immunoSEQ multiplex PCR; TCRdb keeps in-frame clones, though not all of them. Of about 340,000 clones listed, roughly 93% were seen once; the top ten hold approximately 5%. General study results and limits: Clones missing pre-surgery may reflect undersampling of that blood sample. HCMV serostatus was not known, and viral specificity came from CDR3 similarity only.

Time point indicated: blood from clinic visit 5 months post-surgery; TSC patient then seizure free. Only cases whose brain tissue showed the highest T cell transcript signatures were sequenced. Pre-surgery treatment included at least one anti-epileptic drug. The TCR comes from a boy younger than two with tuberous sclerosis and intractable seizures. The rearrangement links TRBV10-3 to TRBJ1-2; 8 bases match TRBD1. The starting material was peripheral blood, obtained approximately 5 months after surgery. The CDR3 protein is CAISDNRGDNGYTF. The CDR3 DNA is TGTGCCATCAGTGACAACAGGGGGGATAATGGCTACACCTTC.